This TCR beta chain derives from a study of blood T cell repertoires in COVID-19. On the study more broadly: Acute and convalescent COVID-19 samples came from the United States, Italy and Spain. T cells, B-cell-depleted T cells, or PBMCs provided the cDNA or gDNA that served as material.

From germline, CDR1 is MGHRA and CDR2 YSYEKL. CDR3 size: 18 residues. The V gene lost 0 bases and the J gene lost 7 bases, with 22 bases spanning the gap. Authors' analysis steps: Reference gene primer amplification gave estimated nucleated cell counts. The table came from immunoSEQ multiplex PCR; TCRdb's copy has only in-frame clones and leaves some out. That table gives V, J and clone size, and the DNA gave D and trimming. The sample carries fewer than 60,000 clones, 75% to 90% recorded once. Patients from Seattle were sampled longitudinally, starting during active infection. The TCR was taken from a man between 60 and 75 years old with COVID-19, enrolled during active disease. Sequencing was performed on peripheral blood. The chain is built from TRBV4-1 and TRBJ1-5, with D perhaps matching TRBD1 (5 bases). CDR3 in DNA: TGCGCCAGCAGCCAAGAAACCGTGCCAGGGCTGCTTGGACAGCCCCAGCATTTT. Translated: CASSQETVPGLLGQPQHF.